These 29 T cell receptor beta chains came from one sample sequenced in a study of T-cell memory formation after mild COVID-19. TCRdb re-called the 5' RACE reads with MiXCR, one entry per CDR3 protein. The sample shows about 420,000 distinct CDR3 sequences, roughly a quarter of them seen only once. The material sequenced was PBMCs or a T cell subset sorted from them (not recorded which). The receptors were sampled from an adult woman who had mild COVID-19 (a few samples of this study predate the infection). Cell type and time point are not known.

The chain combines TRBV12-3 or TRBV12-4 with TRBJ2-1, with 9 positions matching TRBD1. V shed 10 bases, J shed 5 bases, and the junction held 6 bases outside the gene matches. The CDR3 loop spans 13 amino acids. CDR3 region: CAIPGQGNNEQFF. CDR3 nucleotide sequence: TGTGCCATCCCGGGACAGGGTAACAATGAGCAGTTCTTC.

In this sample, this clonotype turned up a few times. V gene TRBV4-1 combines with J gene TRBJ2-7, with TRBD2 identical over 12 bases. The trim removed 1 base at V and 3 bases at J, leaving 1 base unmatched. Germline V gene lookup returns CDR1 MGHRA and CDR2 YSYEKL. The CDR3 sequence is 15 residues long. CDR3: CASSQVTSGGYEQYF. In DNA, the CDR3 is TGCGCCAGCAGCCAAGTGACTAGCGGGGGCTACGAGCAGTACTTC.

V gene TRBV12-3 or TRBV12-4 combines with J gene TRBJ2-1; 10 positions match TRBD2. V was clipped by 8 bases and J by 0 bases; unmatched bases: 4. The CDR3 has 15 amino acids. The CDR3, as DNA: TGTGCCAGCGATAGCGGGAGGAGCTCCTACAATGAGCAGTTCTTC. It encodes CASDSGRSSYNEQFF.

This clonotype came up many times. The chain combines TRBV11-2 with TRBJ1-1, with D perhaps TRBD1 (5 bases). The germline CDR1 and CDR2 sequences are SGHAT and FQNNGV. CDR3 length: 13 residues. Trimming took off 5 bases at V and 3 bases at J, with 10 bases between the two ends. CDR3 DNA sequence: TGTGCCAGCAGCACCAGGGTTGACACTGAAGCTTTCTTT. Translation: CASSTRVDTEAFF.

Written as DNA, the CDR3 is TGTGCCACCAGGTCTATTGATTCTACAGGGAACACTGAAGCTTTCTTT. It specifies CATRSIDSTGNTEAFF. The rearrangement uses TRBV24-1 and TRBJ1-1, with D possibly TRBD1 on 5 matching bases. The V end lost 7 bases, the J end lost 1 base, and 18 bases lay between the germline ends. Per germline, CDR1 KGHDR and CDR2 SFDVKD. CDR3 size: 16 residues.

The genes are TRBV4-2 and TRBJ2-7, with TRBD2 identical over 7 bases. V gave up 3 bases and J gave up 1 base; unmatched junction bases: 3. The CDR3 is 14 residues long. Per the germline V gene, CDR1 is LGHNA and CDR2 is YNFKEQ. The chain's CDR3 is CASSQPGLSYEQYF. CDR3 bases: TGTGCCAGCAGCCAGCCGGGACTATCCTACGAGCAGTACTTC.

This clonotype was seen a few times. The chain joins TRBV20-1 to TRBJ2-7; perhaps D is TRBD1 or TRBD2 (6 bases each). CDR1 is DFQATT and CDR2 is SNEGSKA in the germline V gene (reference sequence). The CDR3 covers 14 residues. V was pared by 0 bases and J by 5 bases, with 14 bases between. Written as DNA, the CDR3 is TGCAGTGCTAGAGAGAGGTTAGGGGGGCACGAGCAGTACTTC. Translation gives CSARERLGGHEQYF.

The CDR3 coding sequence is TGTGCCAGTAGTATCCGGACAGGGCTTGATTCACCCCTCCACTTT. The encoded protein is CASSIRTGLDSPLHF. This chain links TRBV19 with TRBJ1-6, with 8 bases matching TRBD1. CDR1 and CDR2 (germline): LNHDA, SQIVND (reference sequence). CDR3 length: 15 amino acids. V lost 3 bases, J lost 8 bases, and 6 bases stayed unmatched. Using reference TRBV19 and TRBJ1-6 for the parts outside the CDR3, the full variable domain is DGGITQSPKYLFRKEGQNVTLSCEQNLNHDAMYWYRQDPGQGLRLIYYSQIVNDFQKGDIAEGYSVSREKKESFPLTVTSAQKNPTAFYLCASSIRTGLDSPLHFGNGTRLTVT.

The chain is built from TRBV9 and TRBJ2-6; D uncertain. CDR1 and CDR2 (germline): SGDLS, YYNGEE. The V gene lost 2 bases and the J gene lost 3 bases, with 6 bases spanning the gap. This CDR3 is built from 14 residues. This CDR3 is CASSVGGGANVLTF. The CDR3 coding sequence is TGTGCCAGCAGCGTCGGTGGTGGGGCCAACGTCCTGACTTTC.

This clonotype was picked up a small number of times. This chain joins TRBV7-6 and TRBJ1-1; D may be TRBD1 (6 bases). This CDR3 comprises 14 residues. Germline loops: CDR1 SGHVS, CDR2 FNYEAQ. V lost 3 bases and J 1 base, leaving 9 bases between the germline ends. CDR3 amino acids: CASSFGRGNTEAFF. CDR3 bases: TGTGCCAGCAGCTTTGGCAGGGGGAACACTGAAGCTTTCTTT.

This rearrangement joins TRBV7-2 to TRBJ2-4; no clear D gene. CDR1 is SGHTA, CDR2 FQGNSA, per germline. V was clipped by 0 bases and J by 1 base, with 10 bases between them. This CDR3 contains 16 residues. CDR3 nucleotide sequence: TGTGCCAGCAGCTTAGCGGAGAGCCGTGCCAAAAACATTCAGTACTTC. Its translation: CASSLAESRAKNIQYF.

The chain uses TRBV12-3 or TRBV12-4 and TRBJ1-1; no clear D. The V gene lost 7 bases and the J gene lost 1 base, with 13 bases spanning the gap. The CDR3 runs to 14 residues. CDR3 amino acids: CASIPVGENTEAFF. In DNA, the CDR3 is TGTGCCAGCATCCCAGTGGGAGAGAACACTGAAGCTTTCTTT.

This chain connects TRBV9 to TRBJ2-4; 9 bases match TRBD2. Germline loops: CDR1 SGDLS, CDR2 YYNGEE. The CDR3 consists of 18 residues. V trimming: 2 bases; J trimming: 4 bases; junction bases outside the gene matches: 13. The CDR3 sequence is CASSVTSLASGNKNIQYF. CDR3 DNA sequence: TGTGCCAGCAGCGTTACCTCCCTGGCTAGCGGGAATAAAAACATTCAGTACTTC.

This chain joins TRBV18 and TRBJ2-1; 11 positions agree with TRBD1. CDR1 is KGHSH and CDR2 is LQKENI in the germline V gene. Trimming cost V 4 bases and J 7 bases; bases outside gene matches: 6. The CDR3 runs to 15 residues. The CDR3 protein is CASSQGTGGKNEQFF. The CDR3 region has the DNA TGTGCCAGCTCACAAGGGACAGGGGGGAAAAATGAGCAGTTCTTC. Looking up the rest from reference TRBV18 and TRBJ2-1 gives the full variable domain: NAGVMQNPRHLVRRRGQEARLRCSPMKGHSHVYWYRQLPEEGLKFMVYLQKENIIDESGMPKERFSAEFPKEGPSILRIQQVVRGDSAAYFCASSQGTGGKNEQFFGPGTRLTVL.

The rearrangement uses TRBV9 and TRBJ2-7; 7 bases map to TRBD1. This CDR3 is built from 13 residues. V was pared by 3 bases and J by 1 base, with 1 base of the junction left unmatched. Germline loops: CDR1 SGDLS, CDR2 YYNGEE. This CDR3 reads CASSGGQSYEQYF. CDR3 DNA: TGTGCCAGCAGCGGGGGACAGTCCTACGAGCAGTACTTC. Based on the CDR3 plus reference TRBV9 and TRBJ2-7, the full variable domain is DSGVTQTPKHLITATGQRVTLRCSPRSGDLSVYWYQQSLDQGLQFLIQYYNGEERAKGNILERFSAQQFPDLHSELNLSSLELGDSALYFCASSGGQSYEQYFGPGTRLTVT.

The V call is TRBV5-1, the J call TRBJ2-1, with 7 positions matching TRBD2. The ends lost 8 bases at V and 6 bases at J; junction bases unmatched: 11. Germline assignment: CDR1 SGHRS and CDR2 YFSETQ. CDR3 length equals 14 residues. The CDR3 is CASHRGGSINEQFF. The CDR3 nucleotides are TGCGCCAGTCACCGGGGCGGGAGTATCAATGAGCAGTTCTTC.

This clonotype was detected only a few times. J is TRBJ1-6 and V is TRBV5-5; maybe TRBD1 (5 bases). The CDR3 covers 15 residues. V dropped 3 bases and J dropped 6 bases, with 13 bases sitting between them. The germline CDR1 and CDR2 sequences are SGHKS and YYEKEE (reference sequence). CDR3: CASSWARDPNSPLHF. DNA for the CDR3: TGTGCCAGCAGCTGGGCCAGGGACCCTAATTCACCCCTCCACTTT. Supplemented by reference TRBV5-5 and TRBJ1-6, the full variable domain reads DAGVTQSPTHLIKTRGQQVTLRCSPISGHKSVSWYQQVLGQGPQFIFQYYEKEERGRGNFPDRFSARQFPNYSSELNVNALLLGDSALYLCASSWARDPNSPLHFGNGTRLTVT.

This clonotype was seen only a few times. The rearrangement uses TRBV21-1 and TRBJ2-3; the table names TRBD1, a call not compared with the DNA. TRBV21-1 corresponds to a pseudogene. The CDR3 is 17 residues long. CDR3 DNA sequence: TGTGCCAGCAGCAAAAAGGGGCGTATGGCTAGCACAGATACGCAGTATTTT. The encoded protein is CASSKKGRMASTDTQYF.

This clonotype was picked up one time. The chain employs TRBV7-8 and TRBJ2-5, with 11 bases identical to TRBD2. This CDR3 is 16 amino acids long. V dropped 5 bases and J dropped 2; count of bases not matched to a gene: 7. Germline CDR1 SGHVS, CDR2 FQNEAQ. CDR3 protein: CASSVPGLAGQETQYF. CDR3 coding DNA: TGTGCCAGCAGCGTGCCCGGACTAGCGGGTCAAGAGACCCAGTACTTC.

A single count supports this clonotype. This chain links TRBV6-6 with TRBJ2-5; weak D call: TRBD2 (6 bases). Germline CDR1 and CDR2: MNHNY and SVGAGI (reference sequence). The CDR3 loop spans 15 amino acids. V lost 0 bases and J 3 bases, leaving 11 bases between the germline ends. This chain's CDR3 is CASSYSPGGEETQYF. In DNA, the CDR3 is TGTGCCAGCAGTTACTCTCCCGGGGGAGAAGAGACCCAGTACTTC.

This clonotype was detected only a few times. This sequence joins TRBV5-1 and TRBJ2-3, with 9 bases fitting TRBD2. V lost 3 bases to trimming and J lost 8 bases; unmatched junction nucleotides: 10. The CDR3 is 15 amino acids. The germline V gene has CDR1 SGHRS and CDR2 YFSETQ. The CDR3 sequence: CASSSSGLAVATQYF. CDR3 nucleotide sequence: TGCGCCAGCAGCTCCTCGGGACTAGCAGTTGCTACGCAGTATTTT.

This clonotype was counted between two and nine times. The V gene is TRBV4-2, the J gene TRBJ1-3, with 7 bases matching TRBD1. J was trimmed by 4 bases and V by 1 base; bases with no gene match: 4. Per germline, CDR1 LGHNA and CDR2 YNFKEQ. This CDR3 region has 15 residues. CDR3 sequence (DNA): TGTGCCAGCAGCCAAGCGACAGGGTCGGGAAACACCATATATTTT. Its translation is CASSQATGSGNTIYF.

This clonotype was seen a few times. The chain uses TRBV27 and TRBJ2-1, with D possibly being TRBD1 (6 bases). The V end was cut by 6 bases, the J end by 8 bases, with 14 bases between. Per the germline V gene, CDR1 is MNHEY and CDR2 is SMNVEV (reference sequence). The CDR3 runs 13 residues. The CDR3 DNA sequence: TGTGCCAGCAGGTTAAGCAGGGGACATGAGCAGTTCTTC. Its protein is CASRLSRGHEQFF.

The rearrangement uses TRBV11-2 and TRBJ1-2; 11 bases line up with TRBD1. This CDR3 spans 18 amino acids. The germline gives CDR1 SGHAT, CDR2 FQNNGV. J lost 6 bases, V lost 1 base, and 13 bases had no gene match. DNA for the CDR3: TGTGCCAGCAGCTTAGTCCGCGAACGGGACAGGGGGTATAATGGCTACACCTTC. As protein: CASSLVRERDRGYNGYTF.

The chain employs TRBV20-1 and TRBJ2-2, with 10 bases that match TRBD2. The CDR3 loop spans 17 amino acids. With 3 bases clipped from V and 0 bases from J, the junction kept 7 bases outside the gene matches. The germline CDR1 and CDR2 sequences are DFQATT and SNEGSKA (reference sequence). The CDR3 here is CSARTTSGLSNTGELFF. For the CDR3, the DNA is TGCAGTGCTAGGACGACTAGCGGGCTTTCGAACACCGGGGAGCTGTTTTTT.

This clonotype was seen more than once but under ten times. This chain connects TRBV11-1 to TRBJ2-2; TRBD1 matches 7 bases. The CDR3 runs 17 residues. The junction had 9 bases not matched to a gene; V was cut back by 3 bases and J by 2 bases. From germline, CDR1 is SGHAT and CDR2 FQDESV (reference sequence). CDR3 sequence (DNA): TGTGCCAGCAGCTTCCGAACAGGGGCCCAAAACACCGGGGAGCTGTTTTTT. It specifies CASSFRTGAQNTGELFF.

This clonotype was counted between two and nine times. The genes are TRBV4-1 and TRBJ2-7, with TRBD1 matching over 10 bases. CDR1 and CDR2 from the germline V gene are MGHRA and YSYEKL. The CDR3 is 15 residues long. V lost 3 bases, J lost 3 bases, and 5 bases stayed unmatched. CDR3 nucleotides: TGCGCCAGCAGCCATGGACAGGGGGTTTTCTACGAGCAGTACTTC. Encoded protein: CASSHGQGVFYEQYF.

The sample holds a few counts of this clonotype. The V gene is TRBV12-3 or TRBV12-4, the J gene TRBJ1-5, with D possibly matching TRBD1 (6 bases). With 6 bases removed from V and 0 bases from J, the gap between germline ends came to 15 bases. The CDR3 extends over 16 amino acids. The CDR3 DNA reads TGTGCCAGCAGCATGGGACAAACCCTTAGCAATCAGCCCCAGCATTTT. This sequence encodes CASSMGQTLSNQPQHF.

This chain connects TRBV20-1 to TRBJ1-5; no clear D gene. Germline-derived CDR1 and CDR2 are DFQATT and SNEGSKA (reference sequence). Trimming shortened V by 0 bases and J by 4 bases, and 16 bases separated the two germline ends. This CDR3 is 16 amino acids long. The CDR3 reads CSARDSGKGLNQPQHF. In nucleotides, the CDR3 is TGCAGTGCTAGAGACAGCGGAAAAGGACTTAATCAGCCCCAGCATTTT.